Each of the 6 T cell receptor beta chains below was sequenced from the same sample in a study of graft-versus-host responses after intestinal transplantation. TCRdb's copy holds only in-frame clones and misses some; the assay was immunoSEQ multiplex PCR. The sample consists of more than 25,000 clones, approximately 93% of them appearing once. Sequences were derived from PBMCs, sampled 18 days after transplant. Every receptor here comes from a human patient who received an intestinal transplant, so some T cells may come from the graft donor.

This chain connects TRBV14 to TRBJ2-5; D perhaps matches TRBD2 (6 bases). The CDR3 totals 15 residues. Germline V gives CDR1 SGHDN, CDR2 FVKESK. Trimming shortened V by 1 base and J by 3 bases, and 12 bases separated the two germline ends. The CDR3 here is CASSQAGLPKETQYF. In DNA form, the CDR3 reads TGTGCCAGCAGCCAAGCGGGACTCCCCAAAGAGACCCAGTACTTC.

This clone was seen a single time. The CDR3 loop is CASSQGTQGDTEAFF. Written as DNA, the CDR3 is TGTGCCAGCAGCCAGGGAACGCAGGGGGACACTGAAGCTTTCTTT. The V gene is TRBV6-6, the J gene TRBJ1-1, with 7 bases matching TRBD1. The V gene's germline CDR1 is MNHNY and CDR2 SVGAGI (reference sequence). CDR3 length equals 15 residues. Germline trimming cut 6 bases from V and 3 bases from J; bases unmatched to any gene: 10.

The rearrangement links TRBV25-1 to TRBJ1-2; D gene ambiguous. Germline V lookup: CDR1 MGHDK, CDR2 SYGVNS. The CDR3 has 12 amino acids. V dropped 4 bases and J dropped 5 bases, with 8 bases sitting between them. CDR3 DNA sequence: TGTGCCAGCAGTGGGCTTCCATATGGCTACACCTTC. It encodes CASSGLPYGYTF.

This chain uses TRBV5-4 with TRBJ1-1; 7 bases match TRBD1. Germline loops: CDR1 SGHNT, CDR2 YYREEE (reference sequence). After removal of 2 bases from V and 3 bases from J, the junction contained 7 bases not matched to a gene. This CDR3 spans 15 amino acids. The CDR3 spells CASSFVTGRDTEAFF. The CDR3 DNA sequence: TGTGCCAGCAGCTTTGTGACAGGGCGGGACACTGAAGCTTTCTTT.

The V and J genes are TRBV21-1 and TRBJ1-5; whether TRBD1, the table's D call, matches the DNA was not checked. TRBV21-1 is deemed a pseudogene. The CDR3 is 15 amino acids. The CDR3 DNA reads TGTGCCAGCAGCAAAGTCAGGGTTACTTACCAGCCCCAGCATTTT. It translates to CASSKVRVTYQPQHF.

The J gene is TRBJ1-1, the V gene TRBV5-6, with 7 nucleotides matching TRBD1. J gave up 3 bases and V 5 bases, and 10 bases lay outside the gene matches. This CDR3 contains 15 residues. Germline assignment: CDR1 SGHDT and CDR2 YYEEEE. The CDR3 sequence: CASRNIDRADTEAFF. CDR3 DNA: TGTGCCAGCAGGAATATCGACAGGGCGGACACTGAAGCTTTCTTT.